This T cell receptor beta chain derives from a study of blood T cell repertoires in COVID-19. Study in general: Acute and convalescent COVID-19 specimens originated in the United States, Italy and Spain. PBMCs, B-cell-depleted T cells, or T cells provided the cDNA or gDNA that made up the material.

The CDR3 totals 17 residues. Trimming cost V 0 bases and J 4 bases; bases outside gene matches: 7. CDR1 and CDR2 (germline): LGHDT, YNNKEL (reference sequence). Authors' methods: The authors estimated nucleated cell counts from reference gene primer amplification. Measured with immunoSEQ multiplex PCR; TCRdb has only the in-frame clones, and not every one. D and trimming come from the DNA, and the V and J calls and clone size come from that table. This sample has approximately 240,000 clones, with around four fifths found just once. The chain joins TRBV3-1 (or the pseudogene TRBV3-2) to TRBJ1-5, with 9 positions matching TRBD1. The sample consisted of peripheral blood. The clonotype was recovered from a woman in her forties with active or convalescent COVID-19. CDR3 residues: CASSQEAGTGNNQPQHF. CDR3 coding DNA: TGTGCCAGCAGCCAAGAGGCCGGGACAGGGAATAATCAGCCCCAGCATTTT.